The 10 T cell receptor beta chains presented below share a single source sample, sequenced in a study of blood T cell repertoires in COVID-19. Libraries were prepared by immunoSEQ multiplex PCR; TCRdb keeps only in-frame clonotypes and omits some of them. The data show fewer than 300,000 clones, about 89% seen once. The specimen sequenced was peripheral blood. These receptors all come from a middle-aged woman who had recovered from COVID-19.

V and J are TRBV5-1 and TRBJ1-6, with D possibly being TRBD1 (5 bases). Trimming removed 7 bases from V and 8 bases from J, with 16 bases in between. The CDR3 is 14 amino acids. Germline V CDR1 and CDR2: SGHRS, YFSETQ. CDR3 nucleotide sequence: TGCGCCAGCCGGCAAGGACATATCGATTCACCCCTCCACTTT. Encoded protein: CASRQGHIDSPLHF.

The rearrangement links TRBV27 to TRBJ1-6; D may be TRBD1 (6 bases). Trimming cost V 5 bases and J 6 bases, with 17 bases left between them. Looked up from germline, CDR1 is MNHEY and CDR2 is SMNVEV (reference sequence). This CDR3 spans 16 amino acids. CDR3 coding DNA: TGTGCCAGCAGTCCCCCGCCCGGACAGTTTAATTCACCCCTCCACTTT. Translating it yields CASSPPPGQFNSPLHF.

V gene TRBV28 combines with J gene TRBJ2-3; tentative D call: TRBD2 (6 bases). The CDR3 spans 15 residues. V dropped 7 bases and J dropped 2 bases, with 16 bases sitting between them. The germline V gene encodes CDR1 MDHEN and CDR2 SYDVKM. CDR3 sequence reads: CASTPGTAYTDTQYF. The CDR3 bases are TGTGCCAGCACCCCCGGGACTGCCTACACAGATACGCAGTATTTT. The full variable domain, with the rest looked up from reference TRBV28 and TRBJ2-3, is DVKVTQSSRYLVKRTGEKVFLECVQDMDHENMFWYRQDPGLGLRLIYFSYDVKMKEKGDIPEGYSVSREKKERFSLILESASTNQTSMYLCASTPGTAYTDTQYFGPGTRLTVL.

The rearrangement uses TRBV5-4 and TRBJ1-6; D possibly corresponds to TRBD1 (5 bases). In germline, CDR1 is SGHNT, CDR2 YYREEE (reference sequence). Trimming shortened V by 4 bases and J by 10 bases, and 18 bases separated the two germline ends. The length of the CDR3 is 15 residues. The CDR3 here is CASSMGRQGLSPLHF. In nucleotides, the CDR3 is TGTGCCAGCAGCATGGGCCGGCAGGGACTCTCACCCCTCCACTTT. Supplemented by reference TRBV5-4 and TRBJ1-6, the full variable domain reads ETGVTQSPTHLIKTRGQQVTLRCSSQSGHNTVSWYQQALGQGPQFIFQYYREEENGRGNFPPRFSGLQFPNYSSELNVNALELDDSALYLCASSMGRQGLSPLHFGNGTRLTVT.

The V call is TRBV5-6, the J call TRBJ1-6; no firm D call. CDR3 length: 17 residues. V was clipped by 0 bases and J by 0 bases, with 10 bases between them. Germline V lookup: CDR1 SGHDT, CDR2 YYEEEE. The CDR3 spells CASSLGGGSSYNSPLHF. CDR3 nucleotide sequence: TGTGCCAGCAGCTTGGGAGGCGGGAGCTCCTATAATTCACCCCTCCACTTT.

The chain combines TRBV7-2 with TRBJ1-5; D remains ambiguous. CDR1 is SGHTA and CDR2 is FQGNSA in the germline V gene. This CDR3 region has 13 residues. The V end was cut by 1 base, the J end by 4 bases, with 5 bases between. The CDR3 region is CASSLEANQPQHF. As DNA, the CDR3 is TGTGCCAGCAGCTTAGAAGCGAATCAGCCCCAGCATTTT.

CDR3 nucleotide sequence: TGTGCCAGCAGCTCCTCCGGGACAGGGTTCGAGCAGTACTTC. Amino acid sequence: CASSSSGTGFEQYF. V and J are TRBV7-9 and TRBJ2-7, with 9 bases identical to TRBD1. The CDR3 runs 14 residues. With V trimmed by 4 bases and J by 6 bases, 7 bases remained unmatched. CDR1 and CDR2 (germline): SEHNR, FQNEAQ (reference sequence).

The table lists this clone with a count of one. In DNA, the CDR3 is TGTGCCAGCAGCCCTTACACGTACACCGGGGAGCTGTTTTTT. Protein sequence: CASSPYTYTGELFF. V gene TRBV5-6 combines with J gene TRBJ2-2; D uncertain. Trimming cost V 4 bases and J 3 bases, with 10 bases left between them. The CDR3 totals 14 residues. Germline V gene sequence: CDR1 SGHDT, CDR2 YYEEEE.

The chain links TRBV9 to TRBJ1-1, with D possibly matching TRBD1 (5 bases). There are 15 residues in the CDR3. Germline lookup yields CDR1 SGDLS and CDR2 YYNGEE. V was pared by 0 bases and J by 5 bases, with 14 bases between. DNA of the CDR3: TGTGCCAGCAGCGTAGAGGGACGGGGGGGAACTGAAGCTTTCTTT. Its translation is CASSVEGRGGTEAFF.

This chain joins TRBV7-2 and TRBJ2-1; weak D call: TRBD1 (6 bases). Germline lookup yields CDR1 SGHTA and CDR2 FQGNSA. The CDR3 runs 12 residues. V was shortened by 2 bases and J by 9 bases, with 8 bases between the two germline ends. In DNA, the CDR3 is TGTGCCAGCAGCTTAAACAGGGTTGAGCAGTTCTTC. Its protein product is CASSLNRVEQFF.